Listed below are T cell receptor beta chains from one sample, sequenced in a study of shared clonotypes between healthy human individuals. Generated by immunoSEQ multiplex PCR, the TCRdb table keeps only in-frame clones and is missing some. The sample holds 2 million to 3 million clones; approximately 94% are singletons and the top ten take approximately 0.36%. Sequencing used naive CD4+ T cells from PBMCs. The receptor source for this set is a man younger than 35 in good health. Some clones in this sample may be carry-over from other donors' samples. Each CDR3 is given with its conserved first and last residue. Each record gives: J gene, clone size, V gene, D gene, CDR3 DNA, CDR3 protein. D genes are given only for firm matches. Rows may omit the clone size; those that give it use once, few, many or a size class.

TRBJ1-1,.,TRBV30,TRBD1,TGTGCCTGGGCCAGGGGGGGGAACACTGAAGCTTTCTTT,CAWARGGNTEAFF
TRBJ2-7,.,TRBV5-1,.,TGCGCCAGCAGCCAACTTTGGGACACCTCCTACGAGCAGTACTTC,CASSQLWDTSYEQYF
TRBJ1-1,.,TRBV5-1,.,TGCGCCAGCAGCCGGATAACACCGAACACTGAAGCTTTCTTT,CASSRITPNTEAFF
TRBJ1-2,.,TRBV28,.,TGTGCCAGCAGTGACGCTGGAATCTGGCTCGACGGCTACACCTTC,CASSDAGIWLDGYTF
TRBJ2-5,once,TRBV5-1,TRBD1,TGCGCCAGCAGCCTGACAGGGCCCCAAGAGACCCAGTACTTC,CASSLTGPQETQYF
TRBJ1-1,.,TRBV6-1,.,TGTGCCAGCAGTGAATTTCTGAACAGCGGAGCTTTCTTT,CASSEFLNSGAFF
TRBJ1-1,.,TRBV6-5,.,TGTGCCAGCAGCGGACCCCTGGGTGAAGCTTTCTTT,CASSGPLGEAFF
TRBJ2-1,.,TRBV11-3,TRBD2,TGTGCCAGCAGCTTAGATCCCACTAGCGGGAGGAATGAGCAGTTCTTC,CASSLDPTSGRNEQFF
TRBJ2-2,.,TRBV25-1,TRBD2,TGTGCCAGCAGTGAATCACCAGGGACTAGCGGGACCGGGGAGCTGTTTTTT,CASSESPGTSGTGELFF
TRBJ2-5,.,TRBV5-1,.,TGCGCCAGCAGCTTGGAGGCAGCGAGTGGAGAAGAGACCCAGTACTTC,CASSLEAASGEETQYF
TRBJ2-5,.,TRBV11-1,.,TGTGCCAGCAGCTTTTCAGGGGTGCTGGAGACCCAGTACTTC,CASSFSGVLETQYF
TRBJ1-3,.,TRBV29-1,.,TGCAGCGTTCGAACCCAGGCTCACACCATATATTTT,CSVRTQAHTIYF
TRBJ2-2,.,TRBV4-2,.,TGTGCCAGCAGCCAAGGACGGCAATCGAACACCGGGGAGCTGTTTTTT,CASSQGRQSNTGELFF
TRBJ1-2,.,TRBV6-5,TRBD1,TGTGCCAGCAGTCGGGACAGCCTGGGCGGCTACACCTTC,CASSRDSLGGYTF
TRBJ2-1,.,TRBV7-3,TRBD2,TGTGCCAGCAGCTCAGCGGGAGGACCACAGTATGAGCAGTTCTTC,CASSSAGGPQYEQFF
TRBJ1-2,.,TRBV28,.,TGTGCCAGCAGCCTCTTGGGACCCAACTATGGCTACACCTTC,CASSLLGPNYGYTF
TRBJ1-2,.,TRBV11-2,.,TGTGCCAGCAGCATGGCCCTTTTAAATGACTACACCTTC,CASSMALLNDYTF
TRBJ2-5,.,TRBV6-1,TRBD1,TGTGCCAGCAGTGAAGGACAGGGCAGAGAGACCCAGTACTTC,CASSEGQGRETQYF
TRBJ2-6,.,TRBV7-9,.,TGTGCCGGGAAAGGGCCGTCTGGGGCCAACGTCCTGACTTTC,CAGKGPSGANVLTF
TRBJ2-1,.,TRBV5-1,TRBD2,TGCGCCAGCAGCTTGGCTAGCGGCCAGTACAATGAGCAGTTCTTC,CASSLASGQYNEQFF
TRBJ2-3,.,TRBV4-2,.,TGTGCCAGCAGCCAGCCCCGCGGGGCAGCGACCACAGATACGCAGTATTTT,CASSQPRGAATTDTQYF
TRBJ1-5,.,TRBV5-6,.,TGTGCCAGCAGCTTCGGCATTAATAGCAATCAGCCCCAGCATTTT,CASSFGINSNQPQHF
TRBJ1-2,.,TRBV6-5,.,TGTGCCAGCAGAGAGACAGACAACTATGGCTACACCTTC,CASRETDNYGYTF
TRBJ1-2,.,TRBV11-2,TRBD1,TGTGCCAGCAGCCCCTACCGGACAGGGGGCACCTATGGCTACACCTTC,CASSPYRTGGTYGYTF
TRBJ2-1,.,TRBV6-5,TRBD1,TGTGCCAGCAGTGGGACAGGGTTCAATGAGCAGTTCTTC,CASSGTGFNEQFF
TRBJ2-7,.,TRBV7-8,.,TGTGCCAGCAGCCAAGGACCCGGGCCCAAGCAGTACTTC,CASSQGPGPKQYF
TRBJ2-5,.,TRBV7-6,TRBD1,TGTGCCAGCAGCCGACAGGGTCCAGAGACCCAGTACTTC,CASSRQGPETQYF
TRBJ2-2,.,TRBV27,.,TGTGCCAGCAGACCTCGGAAAGGGCGTCACACCGGGGAGCTGTTTTTT,CASRPRKGRHTGELFF
TRBJ1-5,.,TRBV18,.,TGTGCCAGCTCACCCTTAGGTCAGCCCCAGCATTTT,CASSPLGQPQHF
TRBJ2-7,.,TRBV11-2,.,TGTGCCAGCAGCGTCCGACACCTCTCCTACGAGCAGTACTTC,CASSVRHLSYEQYF
TRBJ2-1,.,TRBV9,.,TGTGCCAGCAGCGTAGCTCCCCAAATAAGCAATGAGCAGTTCTTC,CASSVAPQISNEQFF
TRBJ1-5,.,TRBV6-5,.,TGTGCCAGCAGCAGCCTGGAGAGTCAGCCCCAGCATTTT,CASSSLESQPQHF
TRBJ2-7,.,TRBV6-5,TRBD1,TGTGCCAGCAGCCGAGGGACAGGCGCCTACGAGCAGTACTTC,CASSRGTGAYEQYF
TRBJ1-1,.,TRBV6-1,.,TGTGCCAGCAGTGAAAATTACGACAGGGAAGCTTTCTTT,CASSENYDREAFF
TRBJ2-6,.,TRBV5-1,.,TGCGCCAGCAGCTTGGACATCAGTACCTCTGGGGCCAACGTCCTGACTTTC,CASSLDISTSGANVLTF
TRBJ2-1,.,TRBV7-8,TRBD2,TGTGCCAGCAGTCATCGCGGGAGTCGGAGCTCCTACAATGAGCAGTTCTTC,CASSHRGSRSSYNEQFF
TRBJ1-2,.,TRBV11-2,TRBD1,TGTGCCAGCAGCTTAGTAACAGGGGAATATGGCTACACCTTC,CASSLVTGEYGYTF
TRBJ1-1,.,TRBV5-1,TRBD1,TGCGCCAGCAGCCAAGGGACAGGGGGAGTGAACACTGAAGCTTTCTTT,CASSQGTGGVNTEAFF
TRBJ2-1,.,TRBV11-2,TRBD2,TGTGCCAGTAAGAGCTTAGCGGGGAGCTCCTACAATGAGCAGTTCTTC,CASKSLAGSSYNEQFF
TRBJ2-1,.,TRBV7-3,.,TGTGCCAGCAGCTCCACGGTAGCGGATTCCTACAATGAGCAGTTCTTC,CASSSTVADSYNEQFF
TRBJ1-3,.,TRBV7-2,.,TGTGCCAGCAGCCTAAGCGGAGGGGCCGGTGGAAACACCATATATTTT,CASSLSGGAGGNTIYF
TRBJ2-1,.,TRBV10-3,TRBD2,TGTGCCATCACTAGCGGAACGATGCAGTTCTTC,CAITSGTMQFF
TRBJ2-3,.,TRBV5-1,.,TGCGCCAGCAGTTTAACGGGAGATTTAGATACGCAGTATTTT,CASSLTGDLDTQYF
TRBJ2-7,.,TRBV4-1,TRBD1,TGCGCCAGCAGGCAAAACAGGGGCCCCTACGAGCAGTACTTC,CASRQNRGPYEQYF
TRBJ1-2,.,TRBV7-9,TRBD1,TGTGCCAGCAGCTTAGCCCAGGGGGCAAACTATGGCTACACCTTC,CASSLAQGANYGYTF
TRBJ2-7,.,TRBV28,.,TGTGCCAGTGGAAGTACCTCGCACTACGAGCAGTACTTC,CASGSTSHYEQYF
TRBJ2-3,.,TRBV2,.,TGTGCCAGCAGAGGCGTGGCAGATACGCAGTATTTT,CASRGVADTQYF
TRBJ2-1,.,TRBV28,TRBD1,TGTGCCAGCAGTTTGTGGACAGGGGGCAATGAGCAGTTCTTC,CASSLWTGGNEQFF
TRBJ2-7,.,TRBV5-5,.,TGTGCCAGCAGCCTGGGACGGTCCTACGAGCAGTACTTC,CASSLGRSYEQYF
TRBJ1-2,.,TRBV10-2,.,TGCGCCAGCAGTGACCCCGACTATGGCTACACCTTC,CASSDPDYGYTF
TRBJ1-5,.,TRBV13,TRBD1,TGTGCCAGCAGCTCAGGGACAGGCGGTCTTTCAGGGCAGCCCCAGCATTTT,CASSSGTGGLSGQPQHF